These 32 T cell receptor beta chains were all obtained from the same sample, sequenced in a study of OX40 agonist ivuxolimab in advanced cancers. The method was immunoSEQ multiplex PCR; TCRdb's version includes in-frame clones alone and lacks a portion of them. The sample includes 85,000 or so clones, approximately 86% seen only once; the top ten take under 2%. The sequencing here drew on CD4+ or CD8+ T cells sorted from blood, taken in a trial of the OX40 agonist ivuxolimab. The receptor set was obtained from an adult with an advanced solid tumor such as melanoma, head and neck, liver or kidney cancer.

The rearrangement uses TRBV19 and TRBJ1-1; D perhaps matches TRBD1 (5 bases). The V gene's germline CDR1 is LNHDA and CDR2 SQIVND (reference sequence). The CDR3 totals 13 residues. V was cut by 7 bases and J by 10 bases, with 19 bases left in between. The CDR3 region is CASNAAGAQGAFF. The CDR3 DNA reads as TGTGCCAGTAACGCTGCGGGCGCCCAGGGAGCTTTCTTT.

The genes are TRBV6-1 and TRBJ2-3; D gene uncertain. The CDR3 totals 17 residues. V lost 0 bases to trimming and J lost 2 bases, with 15 bases between them. Germline CDR1 is MNHNS and CDR2 is SASEGT. CDR3 DNA: TGTGCCAGCAGTGAAGCCTTGGGGATCGGTTTCACAGATACGCAGTATTTT. Protein product: CASSEALGIGFTDTQYF.

This rearrangement joins TRBV2 to TRBJ2-3; D gene ambiguous. Trimming took 2 bases from V and 0 from J, leaving 6 bases between them. Germline V gene lookup returns CDR1 SNHLY and CDR2 FYNNEI. This CDR3 region has 14 residues. The CDR3: CASSELDSTDTQYF. Here the CDR3 DNA reads TGTGCCAGCAGTGAACTGGACAGCACAGATACGCAGTATTTT.

The CDR3 here is CASSADDSTEAFF. For the CDR3, the DNA is TGTGCCAGCAGCGCGGATGATAGCACTGAAGCTTTCTTT. The rearrangement joins TRBV2 to TRBJ1-1; D unclear. Per germline, CDR1 SNHLY and CDR2 FYNNEI. The germline V and J ends were trimmed by 6 bases and 4 bases, with 12 bases remaining between them. This CDR3 region has 13 residues. The complete variable domain, with remaining parts taken from reference TRBV2 and TRBJ1-1, reads EPEVTQTPSHQVTQMGQEVILRCVPISNHLYFYWYRQILGQKVEFLVSFYNNEISEKSEIFDDQFSVERPDGSNFTLKIRSTKLEDSAMYFCASSADDSTEAFFGQGTRLTVV.

A note on this clone: A junction boundary mismatches the germline segment, possibly from a read error. The chain carries TRBV6-6 and TRBJ2-2; TRBD2 might be the D (6 bases). The CDR3 is made up of 10 amino acids. The germline gives CDR1 MNHNY, CDR2 SVGAGI (reference sequence). The CDR3 DNA follows: TGTGCCAGCGTTGCGGGGAGACTGCTTTTT. Translated, it gives CASVAGRLLF.

This clone was recorded once. The J gene is TRBJ2-3, the V gene TRBV15, with D unclear. Trimming took 3 bases from V and 4 from J, leaving 11 bases between them. CDR1 is LNHNV and CDR2 is YYDKDF in the germline V gene (reference sequence). This CDR3 has 14 amino acids. CDR3 region: CATSSRAWADTQYF. The CDR3 bases are TGTGCCACCAGCAGCAGAGCGTGGGCAGATACGCAGTATTTT.

V usage is TRBV10-1 and J usage is TRBJ2-3; 11 bases are shared with TRBD2. Germline loops: CDR1 WNHNN, CDR2 SYGVQD (reference sequence). V was clipped by 0 bases and J by 5 bases; unmatched bases: 19. This CDR3 contains 21 residues. The CDR3 DNA reads TGCGCCAGCAGTGAGTCAGAGGGGCAGGGAGGTTTAGCGGGGGGGCGAGATACGCAGTATTTT. Translated: CASSESEGQGGLAGGRDTQYF.

The chain couples TRBV18 to TRBJ1-4, with D unresolved. This CDR3 spans 12 amino acids. Germline CDR1 reads KGHSH; CDR2 reads LQKENI. V lost 2 bases, J lost 5 bases, and 3 bases lay in between. CDR3 coding DNA: TGTGCCAGCTCACCAGGGAATGAAAAACTGTTTTTT. Translated, it gives CASSPGNEKLFF. The variable domain in full, completed from reference TRBV18 and TRBJ1-4, reads NAGVMQNPRHLVRRRGQEARLRCSPMKGHSHVYWYRQLPEEGLKFMVYLQKENIIDESGMPKERFSAEFPKEGPSILRIQQVVRGDSAAYFCASSPGNEKLFFGSGTQLSVL.

The chain links TRBV11-2 to TRBJ2-5; 8 nucleotides line up with TRBD2. CDR3 length: 16 residues. In germline, CDR1 is SGHAT, CDR2 FQNNGV. The V segment lost 1 base and the J segment 2 bases; nucleotides outside the gene matches: 6. The CDR3, as DNA: TGTGCCAGCAGCTTAGTCGAGCGGGGGTTACAAGAGACCCAGTACTTC. Its translation is CASSLVERGLQETQYF.

This clone occurred a few times. The J gene is TRBJ1-2, the V gene TRBV11-2, with a tentative D call TRBD1 (6 bases). CDR1 SGHAT and CDR2 FQNNGV come from the germline V gene. The CDR3 consists of 15 residues. V was clipped by 6 bases and J by 6 bases, with 20 bases between them. The CDR3 region is CASRNQGKARDGYTF. CDR3 DNA sequence: TGTGCCAGCAGGAATCAGGGGAAAGCGAGAGATGGCTACACCTTC. The full variable domain, completed using reference TRBV11-2 and TRBJ1-2, is EAGVAQSPRYKIIEKRQSVAFWCNPISGHATLYWYQQILGQGPKLLIQFQNNGVVDDSQLPKDRFSAERLKGVDSTLKIQPAKLEDSAVYLCASRNQGKARDGYTFGSGTRLTVV.

The gene calls are TRBV7-8 and TRBJ2-7; TRBD1 matches 8 bases. Per germline, CDR1 SGHVS and CDR2 FQNEAQ. With V trimmed by 2 bases and J by 2 bases, 2 bases remained unmatched. CDR3 length: 14 residues. The CDR3 region has the DNA TGTGCCAGCAGCTTAAGACAGGGGACCTACGAGCAGTACTTC. The encoded protein is CASSLRQGTYEQYF. Filled out from reference TRBV7-8 and TRBJ2-7, the complete variable domain reads GAGVSQSPRYKVAKRGQDVALRCDPISGHVSLFWYQQALGQGPEFLTYFQNEAQLDKSGLPSDRFFAERPEGSVSTLKIQRTQQEDSAVYLCASSLRQGTYEQYFGPGTRLTVT.

The chain links TRBV19 to TRBJ1-5, with a tentative D call TRBD1 (5 bases). Trimming took 3 bases from V and 3 from J, leaving 15 bases between them. Germline V gives CDR1 LNHDA, CDR2 SQIVND (reference sequence). The CDR3 runs 16 residues. CDR3 region: CASSIAGGGTNQPQHF. For the CDR3, the DNA is TGTGCCAGTAGTATCGCGGGGGGTGGGACCAATCAGCCCCAGCATTTT.

The genes are TRBV7-2 and TRBJ2-7, with 9 positions matching TRBD1. V lost 5 bases, J lost 6 bases, and 11 bases stayed unmatched. This CDR3 has 15 amino acids. Germline V CDR1 and CDR2: SGHTA, FQGNSA. The CDR3 is CASSANGGQGFEQYF. Here the CDR3 DNA reads TGTGCCAGCAGCGCCAACGGGGGACAGGGATTCGAGCAGTACTTC.

The J gene is TRBJ1-5, the V gene TRBV29-1; D might be TRBD1 (5 bases). CDR1 SQVTM and CDR2 ANQGSEA come from the germline V gene. V lost 4 bases and J 4 bases, leaving 11 bases between the germline ends. The CDR3 has 13 residues. This chain's CDR3 is CSVGGAQNQPQHF. In nucleotides, the CDR3 is TGCAGCGTTGGAGGGGCCCAGAATCAGCCCCAGCATTTT.

The rearrangement links TRBV14 to TRBJ2-7; TRBD1 is a possible D gene (5 bases). CDR3 length equals 15 residues. V was pared by 4 bases and J by 1 base, with 14 bases between. CDR1 and CDR2 (germline): SGHDN, FVKESK. The DNA for the CDR3 is TGTGCCAGCAGCCCAGGGTTGGGCAGGTCCTACGAGCAGTACTTC. Translated: CASSPGLGRSYEQYF.

This rearrangement joins TRBV28 to TRBJ1-2, with TRBD1 matching 9 bases. Germline CDR1 MDHEN, CDR2 SYDVKM. V gave up 6 bases and J gave up 8 bases; unmatched junction bases: 10. The CDR3 runs to 14 residues. CDR3 sequence (DNA): TGTGCCAGCAGCACAGGGGGCGGAAAAAACGGCTACACCTTC. This sequence encodes CASSTGGGKNGYTF.

The chain combines TRBV2 with TRBJ2-4; D remains unclear. The germline V and J ends were trimmed by 4 bases and 5 bases, with 12 bases remaining between them. CDR3 length: 14 residues. CDR1 is SNHLY, CDR2 FYNNEI, per germline. As DNA, the CDR3 is TGTGCCAGCAGTGTACCAATGTCCCAAAACATTCAGTACTTC. It codes for CASSVPMSQNIQYF.

The rearrangement links TRBV30 to TRBJ2-3, with D possibly matching TRBD2 (5 bases). With 3 bases removed from V and 3 bases from J, the gap between germline ends came to 16 bases. Germline V gene data show CDR1 as GTSNPN and CDR2 as SVGIG (reference sequence). CDR3 length equals 15 residues. The CDR3 here is CAWSVDWRGTDTQYF. The DNA for the CDR3 is TGTGCCTGGAGCGTCGATTGGCGAGGGACAGATACGCAGTATTTT.

The rearrangement uses TRBV14 and TRBJ1-6; possible D gene TRBD1, 6 bases. The germline V gene encodes CDR1 SGHDN and CDR2 FVKESK. The length of the CDR3 is 13 residues. V shed 2 bases and J shed 18 bases, with 17 bases lying between them. CDR3 loop: CASSQSLTGPYHF. For the CDR3, the DNA is TGTGCCAGCAGCCAAAGTTTGACAGGTCCTTACCACTTT.

The chain has TRBV5-1 and TRBJ2-5; tentatively, D is TRBD1 (5 bases). The CDR3 length is 13 residues. V dropped 2 bases and J dropped 2 bases, with 7 bases sitting between them. The germline gives CDR1 SGHRS, CDR2 YFSETQ. DNA of the CDR3: TGCGCCAGCAGCTTTAGACAGCAAGAGACCCAGTACTTC. Translated, it gives CASSFRQQETQYF.

The V gene is TRBV5-4, the J gene TRBJ2-7; tentative D call: TRBD1 (7 bases). The CDR3 spans 16 residues. Germline loops: CDR1 SGHNT, CDR2 YYREEE (reference sequence). The V and J ends lost 4 bases and 1 base respectively, with 18 bases between them. The CDR3 loop reads CASSPKTGRPSYEQYF. The CDR3, as DNA: TGTGCCAGCAGCCCGAAGACAGGGAGGCCATCCTACGAGCAGTACTTC.

This rearrangement joins TRBV5-1 to TRBJ1-2; 8 bases fit TRBD1. V shed 2 bases, J shed 3 bases, and the junction held 6 bases outside the gene matches. This CDR3 region has 15 residues. From germline, CDR1 is SGHRS and CDR2 YFSETQ. The CDR3 DNA reads as TGCGCCAGCAGCTTATCAGGGGGCCTTTACTATGGCTACACCTTC. Residues: CASSLSGGLYYGYTF. The complete variable domain, with remaining parts taken from reference TRBV5-1 and TRBJ1-2, reads KAGVTQTPRYLIKTRGQQVTLSCSPISGHRSVSWYQQTPGQGLQFLFEYFSETQRNKGNFPGRFSGRQFSNSRSEMNVSTLELGDSALYLCASSLSGGLYYGYTFGSGTRLTVV.

This clone was detected a few times. This chain joins TRBV2 and TRBJ2-7; TRBD2 matches at 7 bases. Trimming cost V 7 bases and J 10 bases; bases outside gene matches: 10. Germline CDR1 reads SNHLY; CDR2 reads FYNNEI. The CDR3 spans 12 residues. The CDR3 loop reads CASIGEGTPQYF. The CDR3 bases are TGTGCCAGCATCGGGGAGGGGACGCCCCAGTACTTC. Filled out from reference TRBV2 and TRBJ2-7, the complete variable domain reads EPEVTQTPSHQVTQMGQEVILRCVPISNHLYFYWYRQILGQKVEFLVSFYNNEISEKSEIFDDQFSVERPDGSNFTLKIRSTKLEDSAMYFCASIGEGTPQYFGPGTRLTVT.

This clone came up a few times. The chain employs TRBV5-4 and TRBJ1-5; no reliable D call. This CDR3 has 14 amino acids. V lost 1 base and J lost 4, with 9 bases in between. Germline CDR1 SGHNT, CDR2 YYREEE (reference sequence). The CDR3 sequence is CASSLFGVNQPQHF. CDR3 nucleotide sequence: TGTGCCAGCAGCTTGTTTGGGGTTAATCAGCCCCAGCATTTT.

Turning to this clone: With a much larger clone just one base away, this may be a read error. Other DNA sequences within the sample encode an identical CDR3. The rearrangement links TRBV19 to TRBJ1-2, with TRBD1 matching over 8 bases. The CDR3 extends over 15 amino acids. J gave up 5 bases and V 5 bases, and 10 bases lay outside the gene matches. CDR1 LNHDA and CDR2 SQIVND come from the germline V gene (reference sequence). Written as DNA, the CDR3 is TGTGCCAGTAGTGACAGGGGTGGCGGCCCTTATGGCTACACCTTC. Its protein product is CASSDRGGGPYGYTF.

J is TRBJ1-5 and V is TRBV18; the D gene is possibly TRBD1 (5 bases). The CDR3 is 15 residues long. The germline CDR1 and CDR2 sequences are KGHSH and LQKENI. The V end lost 3 bases, the J end lost 7 bases, and 16 bases lay between the germline ends. This chain's CDR3 is CASSPEGLLRQPQHF. The CDR3 DNA follows: TGTGCCAGCTCACCCGAGGGACTCCTGAGACAGCCCCAGCATTTT. The full variable domain, in which reference TRBV18 and TRBJ1-5 provide the parts outside the CDR3, is NAGVMQNPRHLVRRRGQEARLRCSPMKGHSHVYWYRQLPEEGLKFMVYLQKENIIDESGMPKERFSAEFPKEGPSILRIQQVVRGDSAAYFCASSPEGLLRQPQHFGDGTRLSIL.

The genes are TRBV18 and TRBJ2-5; 9 nucleotides line up with TRBD2. The CDR3 runs 14 residues. Germline CDR1 reads KGHSH; CDR2 reads LQKENI. Trimming cost V 5 bases and J 4 bases; bases outside gene matches: 5. The CDR3 is CASSKRGAAETQYF. CDR3 bases: TGTGCCAGCTCAAAGCGGGGGGCCGCAGAGACCCAGTACTTC.

This chain connects TRBV6-1 to TRBJ2-2; maybe TRBD2 (7 bases). V dropped 10 bases and J dropped 6 bases, with 21 bases sitting between them. Germline V lookup: CDR1 MNHNS, CDR2 SASEGT. The CDR3 runs to 15 residues. CDR3 region: CATEVGGPSPGELFF. Written as DNA, the CDR3 is TGTGCCACCGAGGTGGGGGGGCCTAGTCCCGGGGAGCTGTTTTTT.

J is TRBJ2-6 and V is TRBV5-4; 10 positions match TRBD2. Germline-derived CDR1 and CDR2 are SGHNT and YYREEE (reference sequence). V lost 3 bases and J lost 0; bases outside the gene matches: 12. CDR3 length: 20 residues. The CDR3 reads CASSSRASGGLSSGANVLTF. CDR3 nucleotide sequence: TGTGCCAGCAGCTCTAGGGCTAGCGGGGGATTGAGCTCTGGGGCCAACGTCCTGACTTTC.

The rearrangement joins TRBV29-1 to TRBJ1-4; the match to TRBD1 covers 7 bases. This CDR3 is built from 12 residues. V gave up 4 bases and J gave up 8 bases; unmatched junction bases: 4. Germline CDR1 is SQVTM and CDR2 is ANQGSEA. In DNA form, the CDR3 reads TGCAGCGTTGGACAGGGTAGCGAAAAACTGTTTTTT. Protein sequence: CSVGQGSEKLFF. The full variable domain, rest sourced from reference TRBV29-1 and TRBJ1-4, is SAVISQKPSRDICQRGTSLTIQCQVDSQVTMMFWYRQQPGQSLTLIATANQGSEATYESGFVIDKFPISRPNLTFSTLTVSNMSPEDSSIYLCSVGQGSEKLFFGSGTQLSVL.

The V call is TRBV19, the J call TRBJ2-7; tentatively, D is TRBD1 (6 bases). Trimming removed 4 bases at V and 2 bases at J, with 15 bases between. The CDR3 runs 15 residues. CDR1 LNHDA and CDR2 SQIVND come from the germline V gene (reference sequence). The CDR3 loop is CASSSNDRPPYEQYF. The CDR3 DNA reads as TGTGCCAGTAGTAGCAACGACAGGCCCCCCTACGAGCAGTACTTC.

The rearrangement uses TRBV9 and TRBJ2-5; 10 bases agree with TRBD2. V lost 2 bases, J lost 4 bases, and 5 bases stayed unmatched. The CDR3 contains 15 residues. Germline assignment: CDR1 SGDLS and CDR2 YYNGEE. CDR3: CASSVGLAALETQYF. Here the CDR3 DNA reads TGTGCCAGCAGCGTCGGACTAGCGGCCCTAGAGACCCAGTACTTC.